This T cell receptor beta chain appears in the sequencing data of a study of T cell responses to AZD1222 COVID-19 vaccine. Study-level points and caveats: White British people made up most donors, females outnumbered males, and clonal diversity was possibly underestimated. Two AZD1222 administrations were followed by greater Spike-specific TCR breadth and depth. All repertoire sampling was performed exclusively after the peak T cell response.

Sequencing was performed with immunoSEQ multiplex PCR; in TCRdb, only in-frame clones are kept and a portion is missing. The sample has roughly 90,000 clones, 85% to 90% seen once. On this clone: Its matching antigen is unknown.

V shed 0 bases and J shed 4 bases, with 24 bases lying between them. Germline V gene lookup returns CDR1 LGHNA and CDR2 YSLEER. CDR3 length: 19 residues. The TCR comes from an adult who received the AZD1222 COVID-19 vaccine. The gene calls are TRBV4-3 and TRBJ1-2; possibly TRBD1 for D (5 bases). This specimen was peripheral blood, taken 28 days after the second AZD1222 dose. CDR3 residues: CASSQDYPRGEVGSYGYTF. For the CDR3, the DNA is TGCGCCAGCAGCCAAGATTACCCGAGGGGCGAGGTCGGAAGCTATGGCTACACCTTC.